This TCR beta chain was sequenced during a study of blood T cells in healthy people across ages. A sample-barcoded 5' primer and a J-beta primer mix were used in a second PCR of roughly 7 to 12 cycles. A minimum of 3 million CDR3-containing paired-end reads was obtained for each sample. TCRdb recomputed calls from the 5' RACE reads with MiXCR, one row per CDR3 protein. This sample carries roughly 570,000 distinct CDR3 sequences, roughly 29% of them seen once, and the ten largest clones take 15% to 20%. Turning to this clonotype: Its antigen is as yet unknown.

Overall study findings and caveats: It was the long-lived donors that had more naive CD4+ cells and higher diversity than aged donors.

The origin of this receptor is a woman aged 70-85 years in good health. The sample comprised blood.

CDR3 protein: CASSAPLQGYGNEQFF. As DNA, the CDR3 is TGTGCCAGCAGCGCCCCTTTACAGGGGTACGGCAATGAGCAGTTCTTC. The chain is built from TRBV7-2 and TRBJ2-5, with 7 bases aligning to TRBD1. The tail of the sequence fits TRBJ2-1 better, so the J call may be wrong. The CDR3 runs to 16 residues. Germline lookup yields CDR1 SGHTA and CDR2 FQGNSA.